Presented here are 18 T cell receptor beta chains from one specimen sequenced in a study of shared clonotypes between healthy human individuals. TCRdb's copy holds only in-frame clones and misses some; the assay was immunoSEQ multiplex PCR. The sample records 520,000 or so clones, roughly 78% being singletons. Sequencing was performed on PBMCs. The source is a woman aged 35 to 49 in good health. Some clones in this sample may be carry-over from other donors' samples.

This chain uses TRBV30 with TRBJ2-7; 8 bases fit TRBD2. Unmatched junction bases numbered 7, after V lost 6 bases and J lost 3 bases. Germline V gene sequence: CDR1 GTSNPN, CDR2 SVGIG (reference sequence). This CDR3 comprises 13 residues. The CDR3 loop is CACLGRGNYEQYF. In nucleotides, the CDR3 is TGTGCCTGTCTCGGGAGGGGAAACTACGAGCAGTACTTC. Complete variable domain (other parts from reference TRBV30 and TRBJ2-7): SQTIHQWPATLVQPVGSPLSLECTVEGTSNPNLYWYRQAAGRGLQLLFYSVGIGQISSEVPQNLSASRPQDRQFILSSKKLLLSDSGFYLCACLGRGNYEQYFGPGTRLTVT.

The chain couples TRBV2 to TRBJ2-3; TRBD1 aligns across 7 bases. The CDR3 consists of 16 residues. The germline V gene has CDR1 SNHLY and CDR2 FYNNEI. J lost 2 bases, V lost 4 bases, and 9 bases had no gene match. The CDR3 sequence is CASSGIGTASTDTQYF. In DNA form, the CDR3 reads TGTGCCAGCAGTGGGATCGGGACAGCATCCACAGATACGCAGTATTTT.

V and J are TRBV9 and TRBJ2-3; 7 bases fit TRBD2. CDR1 and CDR2 from the germline V gene are SGDLS and YYNGEE. The CDR3 has 14 residues. The V gene end was trimmed by 1 base and the J gene end by 4 bases; junction bases not matched to a gene: 3. CDR3 region: CASSVLAASDTQYF. CDR3 nucleotides: TGTGCCAGCAGCGTACTAGCGGCATCAGATACGCAGTATTTT.

The genes are TRBV6-1 and TRBJ1-4; D is unresolved. Per the germline V gene, CDR1 is MNHNS and CDR2 is SASEGT. V was pared by 1 base and J by 8 bases, with 17 bases between. This CDR3 spans 16 amino acids. CDR3 sequence (DNA): TGTGCCAGCAGTGAAGGAGGTCGTAGGAAAGACGAAAAACTGTTTTTT. Encoded protein: CASSEGGRRKDEKLFF.

About this clone itself: The sample contains more than one DNA sequence encoding this CDR3. The chain uses TRBV28 and TRBJ2-7; D is possibly TRBD1 (6 bases). V lost 2 bases, J lost 4 bases, and 6 bases lay in between. Germline assignment: CDR1 MDHEN and CDR2 SYDVKM. This CDR3 is 12 amino acids long. CDR3 sequence reads: CASSLGQYEQYF. In DNA form, the CDR3 reads TGTGCCAGCAGTTTAGGACAGTACGAGCAGTACTTC.

This clone occurred many times. The chain couples TRBV2 to TRBJ1-4, with D unresolved. V was pared by 1 base and J by 8 bases, with 14 bases between. Per germline, CDR1 SNHLY and CDR2 FYNNEI. The CDR3 is 15 amino acids. The CDR3 DNA reads as TGTGCCAGCAGTGAAGGAGCAGGTGCTTGGGAAAAACTGTTTTTT. Translating gives CASSEGAGAWEKLFF.

This chain connects TRBV7-6 to TRBJ2-1, with TRBD2 identical over 8 bases. CDR3 length: 17 residues. V shed 1 base and J 3 bases; nucleotides not matched to a gene: 8. CDR1 is SGHVS and CDR2 is FNYEAQ in the germline V gene. The CDR3 is CASSLVVGAGVYNEQFF. Written as DNA, the CDR3 is TGTGCCAGCAGCTTAGTGGTTGGAGCGGGAGTCTACAATGAGCAGTTCTTC.

This rearrangement joins TRBV7-9 to TRBJ2-5; D possibly corresponds to TRBD2 (6 bases). The J call may be faulty, since TRBJ2-7 better matches the DNA end. In germline, CDR1 is SEHNR, CDR2 FQNEAQ (reference sequence). The CDR3 is 14 residues long. The CDR3 is CASSFGGARHEQYF. CDR3 sequence (DNA): TGTGCCAGCAGCTTTGGAGGGGCGCGGCACGAGCAGTACTTC.

This clone appeared a few times. This chain's CDR3 is CATSRAGGPEQFF. The CDR3, as DNA: TGTGCCACCAGCAGAGCCGGGGGTCCTGAGCAGTTCTTC. The chain uses TRBV15 and TRBJ2-1; D is possibly TRBD2 (6 bases). Between the trimmed V and J ends, which lost 1 base and 9 bases, there was a span of 10 bases. This CDR3 is built from 13 residues. CDR1 and CDR2 from the germline V gene are LNHNV and YYDKDF (reference sequence).

The V and J genes are TRBV28 and TRBJ1-5, with 7 bases identical to TRBD1. V was clipped by 6 bases and J by 6 bases; unmatched bases: 11. The CDR3 loop spans 15 amino acids. Germline CDR1 MDHEN, CDR2 SYDVKM. The CDR3 is CASSHRGQGTQPQHF. The CDR3 nucleotides are TGTGCCAGCAGCCATAGGGGGCAGGGGACTCAGCCCCAGCATTTT.

This clone showed up just once. J is TRBJ2-6 and V is TRBV29-1, with 7 bases lining up with TRBD1. V lost 4 bases and J lost 2; bases outside the gene matches: 2. The CDR3 is made up of 14 amino acids. The V gene's germline CDR1 is SQVTM and CDR2 ANQGSEA. The CDR3 DNA reads as TGCAGCGTTGGAACAGGGGCTGGGGCCAACGTCCTGACTTTC. Protein sequence: CSVGTGAGANVLTF.

This clone was detected many times. V usage is TRBV6-1 and J usage is TRBJ1-5, with 8 bases matching TRBD1. The CDR3 is 14 amino acids. V lost 6 bases to trimming and J lost 5 bases; unmatched junction nucleotides: 6. Germline V lookup: CDR1 MNHNS, CDR2 SASEGT. The CDR3 spells CASRPGGADQPQHF. DNA of the CDR3: TGTGCCAGCAGGCCAGGGGGCGCGGATCAGCCCCAGCATTTT.

The rearrangement uses TRBV6-6 and TRBJ1-5; D ambiguous. V shed 2 bases and J shed 9 bases, with 17 bases lying between them. The CDR3 sequence is 15 residues long. Germline V gene lookup returns CDR1 MNHNY and CDR2 SVGAGI (reference sequence). CDR3 region: CASSYGNIAITPQHF. The CDR3, as DNA: TGTGCCAGCAGTTACGGGAATATAGCAATCACGCCCCAGCATTTT.

The chain is built from TRBV6-5 and TRBJ2-7; 14 nucleotides line up with TRBD2. The ends lost 7 bases at V and 4 bases at J; junction bases unmatched: 3. The CDR3 sequence is 14 residues long. The germline V gene has CDR1 MNHEY and CDR2 SVGAGI. Here the CDR3 reads CASTGTSGSYEQYF. The CDR3, as DNA: TGTGCCAGCACCGGGACTAGCGGGAGTTACGAGCAGTACTTC.

The chain has TRBV5-4 and TRBJ2-7, with 14 bases fitting TRBD2. CDR1 and CDR2 from the germline V gene are SGHNT and YYREEE (reference sequence). V lost 5 bases and J lost 3; bases outside the gene matches: 10. CDR3 size: 17 residues. This CDR3 reads CASRPGTSGRDGYEQYF. CDR3 bases: TGTGCCAGCAGACCCGGGACTAGCGGGAGAGACGGCTACGAGCAGTACTTC.

The rearrangement joins TRBV6-6 to TRBJ2-1; 9 bases agree with TRBD1. Germline V gene sequence: CDR1 MNHNY, CDR2 SVGAGI (reference sequence). The ends lost 6 bases at V and 1 base at J; junction bases unmatched: 4. The CDR3 is made up of 15 amino acids. DNA of the CDR3: TGTGCCAGCAGCCCTGACAGGGGGTCCTACAATGAGCAGTTCTTC. Protein sequence: CASSPDRGSYNEQFF.

The V and J genes are TRBV29-1 and TRBJ2-7, with D unresolved. V was trimmed by 2 bases and J by 4 bases, leaving 9 bases between them. The CDR3 covers 12 residues. Germline CDR1 SQVTM, CDR2 ANQGSEA. CDR3 sequence (DNA): TGCAGCGTTGAAATCTGGGGATACGAGCAGTACTTC. Translated, it gives CSVEIWGYEQYF.

This clone was picked up many times. The same CDR3 arises from other DNA sequences in this sample as well. The chain combines TRBV29-1 with TRBJ2-7; 7 bases align to TRBD2. CDR3 length: 13 amino acids. Germline V gene data show CDR1 as SQVTM and CDR2 as ANQGSEA. With 6 bases clipped from V and 0 bases from J, the junction kept 5 bases outside the gene matches. CDR3 DNA: TGCAGCGTACGACTAGCCCCCTCCTACGAGCAGTACTTC. Protein: CSVRLAPSYEQYF.